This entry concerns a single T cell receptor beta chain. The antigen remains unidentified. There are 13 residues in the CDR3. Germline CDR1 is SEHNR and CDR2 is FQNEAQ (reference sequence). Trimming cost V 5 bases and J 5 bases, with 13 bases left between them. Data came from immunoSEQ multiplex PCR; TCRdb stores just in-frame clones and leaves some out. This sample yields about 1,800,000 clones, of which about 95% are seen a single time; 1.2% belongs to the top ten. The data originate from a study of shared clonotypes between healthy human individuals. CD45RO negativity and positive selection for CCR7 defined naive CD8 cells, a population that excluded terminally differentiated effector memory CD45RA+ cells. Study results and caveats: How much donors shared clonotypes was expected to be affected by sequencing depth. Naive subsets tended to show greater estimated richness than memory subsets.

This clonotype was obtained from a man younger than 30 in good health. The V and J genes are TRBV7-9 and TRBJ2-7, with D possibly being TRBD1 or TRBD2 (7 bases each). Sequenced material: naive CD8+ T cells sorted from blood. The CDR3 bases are TGTGCCAGCAGCCGGGGAGGGGGCAACGAGCAGTACTTC. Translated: CASSRGGGNEQYF.